This TCR beta chain comes out of a study of shared clonotypes between healthy human individuals. Findings and limits, study-wide: Naive subsets typically showed greater estimated richness than memory subsets.

About this clone itself: Its target is not known.

Per germline, CDR1 MNHEY and CDR2 SMNVEV (reference sequence). The V and J ends lost 4 bases and 3 bases, in that order; junction bases with no gene match: 15. CDR3 length: 17 residues. Together with CD45RO+ cells, CCR7-negative CD45RA+ TemRA cells were included in CD8 memory. Per the original data handling: For the immunoSEQ data, sequences were junction-only without quality scores, so filtering differed. The assay was immunoSEQ multiplex PCR, and TCRdb's table has in-frame clones only and misses some. V and J calls plus clone size are reproduced from that table; the DNA served to infer D and trimming. The sample carries about 110,000 clones, 55% to 80% recorded once.

Sequenced material: memory CD8+ T cells sorted from blood. Subset denoted: CD45RO+ cells pooled with CCR7-negative TemRA cells. This clonotype was sampled from a woman in her 30s in good health. The V call is TRBV27, the J call TRBJ2-7; 7 bases match TRBD1. Written as DNA, the CDR3 is TGTGCCAGCAGTTGGACCCGGGACAGTCCTAATCACTACGAGCAGTACTTC. It encodes CASSWTRDSPNHYEQYF.